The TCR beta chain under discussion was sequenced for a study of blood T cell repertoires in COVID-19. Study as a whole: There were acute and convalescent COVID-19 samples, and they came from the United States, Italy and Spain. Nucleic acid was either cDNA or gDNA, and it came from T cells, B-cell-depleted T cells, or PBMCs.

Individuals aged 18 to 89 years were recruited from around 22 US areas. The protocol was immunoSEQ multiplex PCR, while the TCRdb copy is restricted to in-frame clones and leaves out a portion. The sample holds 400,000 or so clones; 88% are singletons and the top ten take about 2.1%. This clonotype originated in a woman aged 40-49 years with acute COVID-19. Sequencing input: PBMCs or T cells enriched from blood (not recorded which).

The CDR3 DNA sequence: TGTGCCAGTAGTATAGGAGACAGGGGTCATAGCAATCAGCCCCAGCATTTT. Translated, it gives CASSIGDRGHSNQPQHF. This chain joins TRBV19 and TRBJ1-5, with TRBD1 matching over 8 bases. Germline V gene data show CDR1 as LNHDA and CDR2 as SQIVND (reference sequence). With V trimmed by 1 base and J by 0 bases, 5 bases remained unmatched. There are 17 residues in the CDR3.